This T cell receptor beta chain derives from a study of Graves' ophthalmopathy and Graves' hyperthyroidism. RNA transcripts were the template, and TCR beta CDR3 regions were amplified from them. Following a first-round RT-PCR that used HTBI primers, a second-round multiplex PCR was carried out. Using its own MiXCR run on the multiplex PCR reads, TCRdb lists one record per CDR3 protein. The data show 450,000 to 600,000 distinct CDR3 sequences, with about 40% seen just once and 3.5% to 4.5% held by the top ten. The study, taken as a whole, reports: Blood samples also showed most expanded thyroid clonotypes exceeding 0.001 frequency.

As to this clonotype: Its cognate antigen is unknown.

Patients were diagnosed from clinical symptoms, serum thyroxine, TRAb, thyroid ultrasound and orbital computed tomography. Per the germline V gene, CDR1 is MDHEN and CDR2 is SYDVKM. This CDR3 region has 17 residues. The V end was cut by 2 bases, the J end by 2 bases, with 16 bases between. What was sequenced was peripheral blood or thyroid tissue (not recorded which). The chain links TRBV28 to TRBJ1-3; a possible D gene is TRBD1 (5 bases). The receptor was derived from an adult man with Graves' hyperthyroidism. The CDR3 DNA reads as TGTGCCAGCAGTTTAATGGGGCAAGTGAAGACTGGAAACACCATATATTTT. This encodes CASSLMGQVKTGNTIYF. The full variable domain, with the rest looked up from reference TRBV28 and TRBJ1-3, is DVKVTQSSRYLVKRTGEKVFLECVQDMDHENMFWYRQDPGLGLRLIYFSYDVKMKEKGDIPEGYSVSREKKERFSLILESASTNQTSMYLCASSLMGQVKTGNTIYFGEGSWLTVV.